This TCR beta chain was obtained from a study of shared T cell receptors in the human thymus. V was pared by 6 bases and J by 3 bases, with 10 bases of the junction left unmatched. The CDR3 loop spans 15 amino acids. Looked up from germline, CDR1 is SNHLY and CDR2 is FYNNEI. This clone has more than one count but fewer than ten. The table came from immunoSEQ multiplex PCR; TCRdb's copy has only in-frame clones and leaves some out. The table has over 450,000 clones, 75% to 80% seen once. These data also formed part of another study, on human thymus T cells. That investigation notes: Corrective surgery for congenital heart defects was being performed on the healthy Finnish infants who were the donors. Resected material from corrective heart surgery provided the thymus tissue analysed. Blood and thymic repertoires both appeared biased in V and J gene usage. There were highly overlapping thymic repertoires among unrelated individuals, as related research reported.

Material for sequencing was thymocytes. The TCR sequence derives from a boy younger than two with a congenital heart defect. This rearrangement joins TRBV2 to TRBJ2-7, with 8 bases lining up with TRBD1. CDR3 region: CASSLSEDRGYEQYF. In nucleotides, the CDR3 is TGTGCCAGCAGCCTATCCGAAGACAGGGGCTACGAGCAGTACTTC.